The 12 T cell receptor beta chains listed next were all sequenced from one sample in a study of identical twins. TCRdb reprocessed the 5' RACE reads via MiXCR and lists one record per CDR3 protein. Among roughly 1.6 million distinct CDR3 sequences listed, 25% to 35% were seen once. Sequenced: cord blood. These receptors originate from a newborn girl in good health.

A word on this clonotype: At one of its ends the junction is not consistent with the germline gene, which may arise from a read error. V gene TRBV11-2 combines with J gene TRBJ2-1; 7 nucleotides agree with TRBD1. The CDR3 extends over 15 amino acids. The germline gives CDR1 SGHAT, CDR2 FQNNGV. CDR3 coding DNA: TGTGCCCGCAGCTTTAGGGGGCTGCCTAGGAATGAGCAGTTCTTC. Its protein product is CARSFRGLPRNEQFF.

CDR3 DNA: TGTGCCAGCAGCTTTTGGTACGAGGATGGCTACACCTTC. This sequence encodes CASSFWYEDGYTF. The rearrangement links TRBV5-5 to TRBJ1-2; no reliable D call. Trimming cost V 2 bases and J 6 bases, with 11 bases left between them. Germline CDR1 and CDR2: SGHKS and YYEKEE (reference sequence). This CDR3 is built from 13 residues.

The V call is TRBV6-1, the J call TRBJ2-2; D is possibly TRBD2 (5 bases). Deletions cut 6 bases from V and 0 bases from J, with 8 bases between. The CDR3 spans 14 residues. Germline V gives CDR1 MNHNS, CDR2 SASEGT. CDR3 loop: CASRRVPNTGELFF. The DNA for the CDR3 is TGTGCCAGCAGGAGGGTCCCGAACACCGGGGAGCTGTTTTTT.

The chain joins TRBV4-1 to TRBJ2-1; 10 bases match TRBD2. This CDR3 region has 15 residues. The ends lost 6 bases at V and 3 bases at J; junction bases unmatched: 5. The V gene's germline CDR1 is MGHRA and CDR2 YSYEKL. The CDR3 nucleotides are TGCGCCAGCAGGCTACTAGCGGGAAACTACAATGAGCAGTTCTTC. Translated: CASRLLAGNYNEQFF.

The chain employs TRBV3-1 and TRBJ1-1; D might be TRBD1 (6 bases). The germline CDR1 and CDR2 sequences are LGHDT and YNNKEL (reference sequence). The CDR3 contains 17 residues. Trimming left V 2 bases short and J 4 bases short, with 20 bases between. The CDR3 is CASSQPPQEGVSTEAFF. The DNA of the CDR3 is TGTGCCAGCAGCCAACCACCGCAGGAGGGGGTTTCCACTGAAGCTTTCTTT.

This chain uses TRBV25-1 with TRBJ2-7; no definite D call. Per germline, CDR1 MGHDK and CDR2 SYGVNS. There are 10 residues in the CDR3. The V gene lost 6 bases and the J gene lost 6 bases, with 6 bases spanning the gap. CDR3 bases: TGTGCCAGCAGGGATCCCGAGCAGTACTTC. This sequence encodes CASRDPEQYF.

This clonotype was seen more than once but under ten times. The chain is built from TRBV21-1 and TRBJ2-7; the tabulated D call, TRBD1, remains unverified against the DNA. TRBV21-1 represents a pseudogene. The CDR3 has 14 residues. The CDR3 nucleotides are TGTGCCAGCAGCAAGGGGGGCAGGGGCTACGAGCAGTACTTC. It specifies CASSKGGRGYEQYF.

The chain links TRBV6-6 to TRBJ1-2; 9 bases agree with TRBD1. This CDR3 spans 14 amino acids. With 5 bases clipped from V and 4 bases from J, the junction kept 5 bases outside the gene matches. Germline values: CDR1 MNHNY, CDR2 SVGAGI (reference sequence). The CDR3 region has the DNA TGTGCCAGCAGTACGGGACAGGGCACCTATGGCTACACCTTC. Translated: CASSTGQGTYGYTF.

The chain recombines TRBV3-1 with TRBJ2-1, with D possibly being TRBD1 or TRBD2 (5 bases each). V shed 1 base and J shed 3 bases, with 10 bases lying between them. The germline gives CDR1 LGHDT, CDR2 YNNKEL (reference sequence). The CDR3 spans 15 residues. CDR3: CASSQGEGSYNEQFF. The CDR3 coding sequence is TGTGCCAGCAGCCAAGGAGAGGGGAGCTACAATGAGCAGTTCTTC.

CDR3 bases: TGTGCCAGCAGTCTCCCGTACGGACAGGGAAGTGGCTACACCTTC. It codes for CASSLPYGQGSGYTF. The gene calls are TRBV28 and TRBJ1-2, with 8 positions matching TRBD1. V was pared by 5 bases and J by 7 bases, with 12 bases of the junction left unmatched. The CDR3 consists of 15 residues. Germline CDR1 is MDHEN and CDR2 is SYDVKM.

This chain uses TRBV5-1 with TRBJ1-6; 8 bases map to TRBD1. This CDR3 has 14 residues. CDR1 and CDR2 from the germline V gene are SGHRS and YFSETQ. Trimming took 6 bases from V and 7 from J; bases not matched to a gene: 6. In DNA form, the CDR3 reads TGCGCCAGCACCCCGGGACAGGCCAATTCACCCCTCCACTTT. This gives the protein CASTPGQANSPLHF.

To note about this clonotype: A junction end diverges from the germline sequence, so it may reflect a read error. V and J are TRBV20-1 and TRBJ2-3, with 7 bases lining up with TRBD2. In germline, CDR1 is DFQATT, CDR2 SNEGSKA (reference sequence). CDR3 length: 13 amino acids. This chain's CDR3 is CSDRLAGTDTQYF. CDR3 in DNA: TGCAGTGATAGACTAGCCGGCACAGATACGCAGTATTTT.